Sequencing of this T cell receptor beta chain was carried out in a study of blood T cell repertoires in COVID-19. Study information: The United States, Italy and Spain were the sources of the acute and convalescent COVID-19 samples. Sources were T cells, B-cell-depleted T cells, or PBMCs; the material itself was cDNA or gDNA.

As originally analysed: For nucleated cells, counts were estimated from reference gene primer amplification. Produced via immunoSEQ multiplex PCR; TCRdb's table is partial and in-frame only. The V and J calls and clone size were taken over from that table, and D and trimming were inferred from the DNA. This repertoire shows approximately 210,000 clones, 75% to 90% found once; its top ten account for 2% to 3%. Trimming removed 0 bases at V and 6 bases at J, with 14 bases between. Germline CDR1 is MNHNS and CDR2 is SASEGT. The CDR3 runs 15 residues. The TCR was taken from a woman in her 70s with active or convalescent COVID-19. The chain carries TRBV6-1 and TRBJ1-1; tentatively, D is TRBD1 (5 bases). The material sequenced was peripheral blood. This CDR3 reads CASSEAALGDSEAFF. The CDR3 DNA is TGTGCCAGCAGTGAAGCGGCATTAGGGGATTCTGAAGCTTTCTTT.